The clone carrying this T cell receptor beta chain came up many times. Its antigen is not known. This record comes from a study of T cell repertoires in cytomegalovirus infection. Study context: Public signatures in TCR beta pointed to CMV infection and matching HLA type. Study-level findings and limits: Cumulated frequencies of public TCR beta families served to identify carriers of CMV plus the relevant HLA. The study found HLA-C-restricted CMV-specific TCR beta clonotypes dominating the ex vivo response.

The germline CDR1 and CDR2 sequences are MNHEY and SVGEGT. V was trimmed by 5 bases and J by 0 bases, leaving 11 bases between them. This CDR3 has 14 residues. TCRdb independently ran MiXCR on the reads; one entry per CDR3 protein. The sample contains about 80,000 distinct CDR3 sequences, approximately 3.7% of which appear only once. The TCR originated in a human donor in good health (CMV status not recorded). Some clones in this sample may be carry-over from other donors' samples. The chain joins TRBV6-2 or TRBV6-3 to TRBJ2-7; perhaps TRBD1 as D (5 bases). The sequenced sample consisted of PBMCs. For the CDR3, the DNA is TGTGCCAGCAGTCAGGGCTTAGTCTCCTACGAGCAGTACTTC. Amino acid sequence: CASSQGLVSYEQYF.